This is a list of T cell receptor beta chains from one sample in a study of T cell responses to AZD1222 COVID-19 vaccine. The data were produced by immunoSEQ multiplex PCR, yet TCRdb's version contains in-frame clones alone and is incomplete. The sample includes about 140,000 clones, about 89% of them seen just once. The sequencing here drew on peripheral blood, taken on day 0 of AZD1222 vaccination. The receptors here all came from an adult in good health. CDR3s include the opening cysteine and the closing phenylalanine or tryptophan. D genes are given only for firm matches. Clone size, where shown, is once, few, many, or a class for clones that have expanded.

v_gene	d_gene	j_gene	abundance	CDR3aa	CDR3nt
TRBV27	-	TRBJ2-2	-	CASSLSFLSGTGELFF	TGTGCCAGCAGTTTAAGTTTTTTGAGCGGCACCGGGGAGCTGTTTTTT
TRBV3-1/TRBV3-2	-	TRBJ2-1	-	CASSPRNKGLTNEQFF	TGTGCCAGCAGCCCACGAAATAAGGGACTTACCAATGAGCAGTTCTTC
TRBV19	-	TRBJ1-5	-	CASRTDDNQPQHF	TGTGCCAGTAGAACGGACGACAATCAGCCCCAGCATTTT
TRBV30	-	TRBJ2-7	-	CAWSPTQGGRRSYEQYF	TGTGCCTGGAGTCCTACCCAGGGGGGCAGGCGCTCCTACGAGCAGTACTTC
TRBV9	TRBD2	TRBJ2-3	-	CASSPTGGLAVSTDTQYF	TGTGCCAGCAGCCCCACTGGGGGACTAGCGGTAAGCACAGATACGCAGTATTTT
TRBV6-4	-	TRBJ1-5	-	CASTGPQHF	TGTGCCAGCACCGGGCCCCAGCATTTT
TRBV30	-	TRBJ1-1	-	CAWSVETVAEAFF	TGTGCCTGGAGTGTAGAGACGGTCGCTGAAGCTTTCTTT
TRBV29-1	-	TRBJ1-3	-	CSVEGERSSGNTIYF	TGCAGCGTTGAAGGGGAGCGGTCCTCTGGAAACACCATATATTTT
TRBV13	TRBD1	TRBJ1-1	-	CASSTGQGASTEAFF	TGTGCCAGCAGCACTGGACAGGGGGCCTCTACTGAAGCTTTCTTT
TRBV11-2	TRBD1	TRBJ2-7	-	CASSSDRGQASSYEQYF	TGTGCCAGCAGCTCAGACAGAGGACAGGCTAGCTCCTACGAGCAGTACTTC
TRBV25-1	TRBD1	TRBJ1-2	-	CASSDTGGYGYTF	TGTGCCAGCAGTGACACAGGGGGCTATGGCTACACCTTC
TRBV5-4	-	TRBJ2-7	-	CASSLRYSYEQYF	TGTGCCAGCAGCTTGAGGTACAGCTACGAGCAGTACTTC
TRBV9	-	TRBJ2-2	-	CASSVVSSLNTGELFF	TGTGCCAGCAGCGTAGTTTCTAGCCTGAACACCGGGGAGCTGTTTTTT
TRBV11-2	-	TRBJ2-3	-	CASSWAAETDTQYF	TGTGCCAGCAGCTGGGCAGCGGAGACAGATACGCAGTATTTT
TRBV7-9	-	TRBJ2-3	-	CASSRQGSTDTQYF	TGTGCCAGCAGCCGTCAGGGGAGCACAGATACGCAGTATTTT
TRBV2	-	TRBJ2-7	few	CASSDQGRAVYEQYF	TGTGCCAGTAGTGACCAGGGGCGGGCCGTCTACGAGCAGTACTTC
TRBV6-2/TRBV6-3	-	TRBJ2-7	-	CASSFQGLLSYEQYF	TGTGCCAGCAGCTTCCAGGGCCTACTCTCCTACGAGCAGTACTTC
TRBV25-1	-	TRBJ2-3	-	CASTRTSGTDTQYF	TGTGCCAGCACCAGGACAAGTGGCACAGATACGCAGTATTTT
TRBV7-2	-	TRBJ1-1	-	CASSPPDMNTEAFF	TGTGCCAGCAGCCCGCCAGATATGAACACTGAAGCTTTCTTT
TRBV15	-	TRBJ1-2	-	CATSRDRAANGYTF	TGTGCCACCAGCAGAGATCGGGCCGCTAATGGCTACACCTTC
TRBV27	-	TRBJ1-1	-	CASSLSSTEAFF	TGTGCCAGCAGTTTATCGAGCACTGAAGCTTTCTTT
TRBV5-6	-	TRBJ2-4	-	CASSLGQLVQYF	TGTGCCAGCAGCTTGGGCCAGCTCGTTCAGTACTTC
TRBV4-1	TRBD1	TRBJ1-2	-	CASSPWTGGWYGYTF	TGCGCCAGCAGCCCTTGGACAGGGGGCTGGTATGGCTACACCTTC
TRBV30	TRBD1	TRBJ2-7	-	CAWSVLGTGGSEQYF	TGTGCCTGGAGTGTACTAGGGACAGGGGGATCCGAGCAGTACTTC
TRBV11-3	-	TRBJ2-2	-	CASSLGGFTGARELFF	TGTGCCAGCAGCCTGGGGGGCTTTACGGGGGCCCGGGAGCTGTTTTTT
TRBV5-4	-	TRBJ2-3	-	CASSLGGARGDTQYF	TGTGCCAGCAGCTTGGGGGGGGCTAGGGGAGATACGCAGTATTTT
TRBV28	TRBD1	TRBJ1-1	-	CASSPTGTGNTEAFF	TGTGCCAGCAGTCCCACCGGGACAGGGAACACTGAAGCTTTCTTT
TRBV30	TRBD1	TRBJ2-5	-	CAWSPGQGRETQYF	TGTGCCTGGAGCCCAGGACAGGGGAGGGAGACCCAGTACTTC
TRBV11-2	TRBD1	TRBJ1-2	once	CASSFSGTGGRGYTF	TGTGCCAGCAGCTTTTCCGGGACAGGGGGCCGTGGCTACACCTTC
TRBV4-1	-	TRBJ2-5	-	CASSQGAQETQYF	TGCGCCAGCAGCCAAGGGGCCCAAGAGACCCAGTACTTC
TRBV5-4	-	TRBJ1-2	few	CASSSGQNYGYTF	TGTGCCAGCAGCTCAGGACAGAACTATGGCTACACCTTC
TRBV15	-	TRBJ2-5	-	CATSRDLLRETQYF	TGTGCCACCAGCAGAGATTTACTGAGGGAGACCCAGTACTTC
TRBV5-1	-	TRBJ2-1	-	CASSLYGPNNEQFF	TGCGCCAGCAGCTTATACGGACCAAACAATGAGCAGTTCTTC
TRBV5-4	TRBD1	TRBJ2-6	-	CASSSGGGGANVLTF	TGTGCCAGCAGCTCAGGGGGCGGTGGGGCCAACGTCCTGACTTTC
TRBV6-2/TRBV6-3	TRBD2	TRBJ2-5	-	CASSYLMTSEQETQYF	TGTGCCAGCAGTTACTTGATGACTAGCGAGCAAGAGACCCAGTACTTC
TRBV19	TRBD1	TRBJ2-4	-	CASSIAPTGGKGIQYF	TGTGCCAGTAGTATAGCGCCCACAGGGGGCAAGGGCATTCAGTACTTC